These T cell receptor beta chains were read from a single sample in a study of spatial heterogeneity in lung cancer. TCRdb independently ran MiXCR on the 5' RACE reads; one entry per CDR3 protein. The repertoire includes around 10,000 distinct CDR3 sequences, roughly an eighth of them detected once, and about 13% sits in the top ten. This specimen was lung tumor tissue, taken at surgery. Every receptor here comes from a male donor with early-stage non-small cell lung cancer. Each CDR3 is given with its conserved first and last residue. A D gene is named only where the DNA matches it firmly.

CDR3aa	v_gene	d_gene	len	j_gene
CSAGKGTGGGNEQFF	TRBV20-1	TRBD1	15	TRBJ2-1
CASSAVGQGEGQFF	TRBV12-3/TRBV12-4	TRBD2	14	TRBJ2-1
CASSLKETQYF	TRBV2	NA	11	TRBJ2-5
CASSFGRNEQFF	TRBV12-3/TRBV12-4	NA	12	TRBJ2-1
CASSPEGLGFTF	TRBV14	NA	12	TRBJ1-2
CASSLIRTNNEQFF	TRBV27	NA	14	TRBJ2-1
CASSLQGPGPETQYF	TRBV27	NA	15	TRBJ2-5
CSASPQDTTGELFF	TRBV20-1	NA	14	TRBJ2-2
CSAIGTSTDTQYF	TRBV20-1	NA	13	TRBJ2-3
CASSSGQTVSNQPQHF	TRBV6-2/TRBV6-3	TRBD1	16	TRBJ1-5
CASSLGLAGGYEQYF	TRBV3-1	TRBD2	15	TRBJ2-7
CASSGGTGYGYTF	TRBV2	NA	13	TRBJ1-2
CSVGVRGEQFF	TRBV29-1	NA	11	TRBJ2-1
CASSSGVGGFSYEQYF	TRBV12-3/TRBV12-4	NA	16	TRBJ2-7
CSAGSSGSRTDTQYF	TRBV20-1	TRBD2	15	TRBJ2-3
CASSPGQGIRANVLTF	TRBV5-1	TRBD1	16	TRBJ2-6
CASSELGGDGYEQYF	TRBV6-5	NA	15	TRBJ2-7
CASSVEEAGDTYEQYF	TRBV9	TRBD2	16	TRBJ2-7
CASSMGGSSYEQYF	TRBV19	NA	14	TRBJ2-7
CASSHHSGGRAAYTDTQYF	TRBV4-2	TRBD2	19	TRBJ2-3
CASSPRAEAYEQYF	TRBV18	NA	14	TRBJ2-7
CASGWTAQYF	TRBV10-2	NA	10	TRBJ2-3
CASSPGTGIEQYF	TRBV5-1	TRBD1	13	TRBJ2-7
CASSFLVGPYNEQFF	TRBV27	NA	15	TRBJ2-1
CSARTFTGGHTGELFF	TRBV20-1	NA	16	TRBJ2-2
CASSEKQGDYGYTF	TRBV10-2	TRBD1	14	TRBJ1-2
CAWSLTGANYGYTF	TRBV30	NA	14	TRBJ1-2
CASSDGTSGNNEQFF	TRBV6-4	TRBD2	15	TRBJ2-1
CATGTGGLYEQYF	TRBV10-3	TRBD1	13	TRBJ2-7
CASSLALQGGYTGELFF	TRBV7-2	NA	17	TRBJ2-2
CASSPLDPPQEAFF	TRBV3-1	NA	14	TRBJ1-1
CASTAATMNTEAFF	TRBV6-5	NA	14	TRBJ1-1
CASSLSTDTQYF	TRBV5-4	NA	12	TRBJ2-3
CASSLQGSYTDTQYF	TRBV5-1	NA	15	TRBJ2-3
CSARPGYTF	TRBV20-1	NA	9	TRBJ1-2
CASSPRTSGIYEQYF	TRBV13	TRBD2	15	TRBJ2-7
CASSPSGQGNTEAFF	TRBV11-2	TRBD1	15	TRBJ1-1
CASSLWTGYPYEQYF	TRBV11-2	TRBD1	15	TRBJ2-7
CASSLVGGGQGVYGYTF	TRBV7-9	TRBD1	17	TRBJ1-2
CASSLMRGGYNEQFF	TRBV7-3	TRBD2	15	TRBJ2-1
CASSFSFGSQETQYF	TRBV11-2	NA	15	TRBJ2-5
CSVASGSNIQYF	TRBV29-1	NA	12	TRBJ2-4
CAISPAAGGGETQYF	TRBV10-3	TRBD2	15	TRBJ2-5
CASSPHLANEQFF	TRBV6-2/TRBV6-3	NA	13	TRBJ2-1
CASSRQTATNEKLFF	TRBV14	NA	15	TRBJ1-4
CASSEDPTWTGYGYTF	TRBV7-2	TRBD1	16	TRBJ1-2
CASLGPGRAEAFF	TRBV3-1	NA	13	TRBJ1-1
CASSDGREIETQYF	TRBV6-4	NA	14	TRBJ2-5
CASSPDNEQFF	TRBV12-3/TRBV12-4	NA	11	TRBJ2-1
CASSEVGLTNEKLFF	TRBV2	NA	15	TRBJ1-4
CASRDANTGELFF	TRBV6-5	NA	13	TRBJ2-2
CASSSTKQGYFGEAFF	TRBV7-9	NA	16	TRBJ1-1
CASSQVSGSYEQYF	TRBV4-1	NA	14	TRBJ2-7
CASSQQENTEAFF	TRBV5-1	NA	13	TRBJ1-1
CSARFSGSLSSYNEQFF	TRBV20-1	TRBD2	17	TRBJ2-1
CASSQGLGLAGPNEQFF	TRBV14	TRBD2	17	TRBJ2-1
CSVESSRQTESYEQYF	TRBV29-1	NA	16	TRBJ2-7